This TCR beta chain was captured in a study of human T cells and chemical hapten exposure. About the study: Variation in per-sample TCR yields came mainly from small pooled library volume differences.

The time point: patch test 2, 6 weeks after DPC sensitization. Indicated treatment: therapeutic diphenylcyclopropenone sensitization with weekly scalp DPC. TCRdb used MiXCR to reprocess the RACE reads, holding one entry per CDR3 protein. The sample records more than 90,000 distinct CDR3 sequences, roughly an eighth being singletons. The CDR3 spans 16 residues. CDR1 and CDR2 from the germline V gene are DFQATT and SNEGSKA (reference sequence). After removal of 3 bases from V and 8 bases from J, the junction contained 14 bases not matched to a gene. The rearrangement uses TRBV20-1 and TRBJ2-1; TRBD2 matches 9 bases. This sequence originates from a woman between 40 and 50 years old with alopecia areata. Some clones in this sample may be carry-over from other donors' samples. Specimen: whole blood, collected in connection with sensitization to the hapten diphenylcyclopropenone (DPC). The CDR3 nucleotides read TGCAGTGCTAGTAGTTTGCTAGCGGGACATTTCTATGAGCAGTTCTTC. It specifies CSASSLLAGHFYEQFF.